Each of the 10 T cell receptor beta chains below was sequenced from the same sample in a study of T-cell reconstitution after alpha-beta-depleted transplantation in children. Unique molecular identifiers tagged the TCRbeta library. TCRdb used MiXCR to reprocess the PCR reads, holding one entry per CDR3 protein. The data show roughly 610,000 distinct CDR3 sequences, about 10% seen once. The sequencing here drew on PBMCs from the stem cell graft donor, taken from the stem cell graft. Receptors originate from a human donor who donated a stem cell graft to a child with acute myeloid leukemia.

V gene TRBV11-3 combines with J gene TRBJ2-1; D is uncertain. Germline-derived CDR1 and CDR2 are SGHNT and YENEEA. CDR3 size: 13 residues. V was pared by 1 base and J by 4 bases, with 5 bases between. CDR3 sequence reads: CASSLGWYNEQFF. CDR3 nucleotides: TGTGCCAGCAGCTTAGGCTGGTACAATGAGCAGTTCTTC.

The chain has TRBV5-1 and TRBJ1-1; D unclear. The CDR3 runs 16 residues. Deletions cut 4 bases from V and 5 bases from J, with 21 bases between. From germline, CDR1 is SGHRS and CDR2 YFSETQ. In nucleotides, the CDR3 is TGCGCCAGCAGCACCGGGTCCCTGACGCACGGAACTGAAGCTTTCTTT. It translates to CASSTGSLTHGTEAFF.

The V gene is TRBV12-3 or TRBV12-4, the J gene TRBJ2-2; 10 bases map to TRBD2. V shed 3 bases and J 1 base; nucleotides not matched to a gene: 2. This CDR3 has 16 amino acids. The CDR3 spells CASSFGLAENTGELFF. The CDR3, as DNA: TGTGCCAGCAGTTTTGGACTAGCGGAGAACACCGGGGAGCTGTTTTTT.

This clonotype showed up just a few times. The chain recombines TRBV4-3 with TRBJ2-7; TRBD1 matches 8 bases. V gave up 0 bases and J gave up 3 bases; unmatched junction bases: 4. CDR1 and CDR2 (germline): LGHNA, YSLEER. CDR3 length: 15 residues. CDR3 residues: CASSQEWDRFYEQYF. DNA of the CDR3: TGCGCCAGCAGCCAAGAGTGGGACAGGTTCTACGAGCAGTACTTC.

This clonotype was found many times. This chain links TRBV7-8 with TRBJ1-1; D call uncertain. CDR1 and CDR2 (germline): SGHVS, FQNEAQ. The V and J ends lost 5 bases and 1 base respectively, with 8 bases between them. The CDR3 has 13 amino acids. The chain's CDR3 is CASSEARNTEAFF. The CDR3 nucleotides are TGTGCCAGCAGCGAGGCACGGAACACTGAAGCTTTCTTT.

Ten or more counts support this clonotype. V gene TRBV11-2 combines with J gene TRBJ2-7; 10 bases are a match to TRBD2. CDR3 length: 15 residues. Germline V gene lookup returns CDR1 SGHAT and CDR2 FQNNGV. V shed 3 bases, J shed 2 bases, and the junction held 4 bases outside the gene matches. The DNA for the CDR3 is TGTGCCAGCAGCTTGTATAGCGGGGGGACCTACGAGCAGTACTTC. Translation: CASSLYSGGTYEQYF.

This clonotype has ten or more counts. This chain connects TRBV5-1 to TRBJ2-7, with no clear D. Germline V gene lookup returns CDR1 SGHRS and CDR2 YFSETQ. With 0 bases removed from V and 1 base from J, the gap between germline ends came to 8 bases. This CDR3 has 14 amino acids. The CDR3 loop is CASSLAQRSYEQYF. The CDR3 DNA follows: TGCGCCAGCAGCTTGGCCCAGAGGTCCTACGAGCAGTACTTC.

The V gene is TRBV7-9, the J gene TRBJ2-1; the match to TRBD1 covers 11 bases. This CDR3 spans 16 amino acids. CDR1 and CDR2 from the germline V gene are SEHNR and FQNEAQ (reference sequence). V was clipped by 3 bases and J by 9 bases; unmatched bases: 10. The CDR3 nucleotides read TGTGCCAGCAGCTTGGGGTCCTGGACAGGGGGCCGTGAGCAGTTCTTC. This codes for CASSLGSWTGGREQFF.

This clonotype has more than one count but fewer than ten. The V gene is TRBV14, the J gene TRBJ2-3; the D call may be TRBD1 or TRBD2 (5 bases each). Trimming removed 6 bases at V and 0 bases at J, with 13 bases between. The CDR3 consists of 15 residues. Germline values: CDR1 SGHDN, CDR2 FVKESK. The CDR3 nucleotides are TGTGCCAGCAGACTCTCCGGGGCTAGCACAGATACGCAGTATTTT. Its translation: CASRLSGASTDTQYF. The full variable domain, rest sourced from reference TRBV14 and TRBJ2-3, is EAGVTQFPSHSVIEKGQTVTLRCDPISGHDNLYWYRRVMGKEIKFLLHFVKESKQDESGMPNNRFLAERTGGTYSTLKVQPAELEDSGVYFCASRLSGASTDTQYFGPGTRLTVL.

The rearrangement joins TRBV12-3 or TRBV12-4 to TRBJ1-2; 9 bases fit TRBD1. This CDR3 has 17 residues. J was trimmed by 7 bases and V by 6 bases; bases with no gene match: 18. CDR3 coding DNA: TGTGCCAGCAGAACCACCGGGACAGGGATGCCCTACGCTGGCTACACCTTC. The encoded protein is CASRTTGTGMPYAGYTF.